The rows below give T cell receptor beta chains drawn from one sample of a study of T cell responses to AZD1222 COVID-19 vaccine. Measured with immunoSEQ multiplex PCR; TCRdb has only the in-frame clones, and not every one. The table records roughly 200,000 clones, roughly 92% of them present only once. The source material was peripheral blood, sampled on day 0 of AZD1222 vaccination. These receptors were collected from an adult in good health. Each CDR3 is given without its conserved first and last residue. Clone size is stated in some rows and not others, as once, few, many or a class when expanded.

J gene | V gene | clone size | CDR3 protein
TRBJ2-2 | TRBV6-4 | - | ASSRGGTSNTGELF
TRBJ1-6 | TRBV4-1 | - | ASSQMHSLNSPLH
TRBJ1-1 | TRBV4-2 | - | ASSPADREVTEAF
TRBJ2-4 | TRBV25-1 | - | ASSETGLENIQY
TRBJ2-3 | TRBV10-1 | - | ASRNPWGYTDTQY
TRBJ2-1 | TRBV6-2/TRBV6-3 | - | ASSRGSRGSYNEQF
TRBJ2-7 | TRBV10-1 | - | ASSELGVEEQY
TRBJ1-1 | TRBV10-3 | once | AIRGRGFTEAF
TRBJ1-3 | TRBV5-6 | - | ASSLSGNTIY
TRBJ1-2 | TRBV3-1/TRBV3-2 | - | ASSQAGADYGYT
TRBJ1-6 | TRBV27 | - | ASRLSTTHNSPLH
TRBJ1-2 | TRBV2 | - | ASSIQALRGYT
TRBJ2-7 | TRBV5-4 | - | ASSLGYLYEQY
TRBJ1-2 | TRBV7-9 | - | ASSPSVQGSYGYT
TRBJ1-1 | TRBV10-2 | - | ASRQGGNTEAF
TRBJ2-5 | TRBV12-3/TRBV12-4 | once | ATSGQQETQY
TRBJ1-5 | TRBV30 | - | AWSVGGLGQPQH
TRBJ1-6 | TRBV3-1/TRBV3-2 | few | ASSADSGVDSPLH
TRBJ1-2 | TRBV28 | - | ASSLGGGGYT
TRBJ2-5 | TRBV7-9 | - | ASSVGQGQETQY
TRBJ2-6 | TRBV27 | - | ASTPGGYGGANVLT
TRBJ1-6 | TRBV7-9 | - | ASRPGTPSPLH
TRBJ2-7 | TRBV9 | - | ASSVAPVAGVTYEQY
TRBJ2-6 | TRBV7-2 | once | ASSFFGANVLT